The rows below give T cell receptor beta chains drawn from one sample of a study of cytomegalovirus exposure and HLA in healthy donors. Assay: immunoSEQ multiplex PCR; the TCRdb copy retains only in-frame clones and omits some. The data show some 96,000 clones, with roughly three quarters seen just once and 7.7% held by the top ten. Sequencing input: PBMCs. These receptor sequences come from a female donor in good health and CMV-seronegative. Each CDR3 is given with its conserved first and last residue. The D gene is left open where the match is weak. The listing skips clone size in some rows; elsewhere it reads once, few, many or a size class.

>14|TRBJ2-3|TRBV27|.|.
TGTGCCAGCAGTTATAGCCGGGGGACAGATACGCAGTATTTT
CASSYSRGTDTQYF
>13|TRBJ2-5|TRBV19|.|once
TGTGCCAGCCAGAGGCGGGTCCAAGAGACCCAGTACTTC
CASQRRVQETQYF
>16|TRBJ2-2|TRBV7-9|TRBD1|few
TGTTCCAGCAGCCGATATGACTTCGGGACAGCCGGGGAGCTGTTTTTT
CSSSRYDFGTAGELFF
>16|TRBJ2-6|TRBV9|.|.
TGTGCCAGCAGCGTAGCTGGGCTCGCTGGGGCCAACGTCCTGACTTTC
CASSVAGLAGANVLTF
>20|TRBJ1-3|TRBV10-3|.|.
TGTGCCATCAGTGAGTCGGGTGCTTCCGGACTCACGTACTCTGGAAACACCATATATTTT
CAISESGASGLTYSGNTIYF
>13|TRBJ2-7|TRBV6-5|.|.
TGTGCCAGCAGTTACTCCCCTCAGTACGAGCAGTACTTC
CASSYSPQYEQYF
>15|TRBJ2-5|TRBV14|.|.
TGTGCCAGCAGCCAAGAATGGGGCACTTGGGTGACCCAGTACTTC
CASSQEWGTWVTQYF
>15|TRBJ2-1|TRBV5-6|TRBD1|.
TGTGCCAGCAGCTTGGACAGGGGCTGGATGAATGAGCAGTTCTTC
CASSLDRGWMNEQFF
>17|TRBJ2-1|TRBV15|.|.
TGTGCCACCAGCAGAGATACCAGCGTACGCTCCTACAATGAGCAGTTCTTC
CATSRDTSVRSYNEQFF
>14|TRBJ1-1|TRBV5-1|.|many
TGCGCCAGCAGCTTGGAACACCTGAACACTGAAGCTTTCTTT
CASSLEHLNTEAFF
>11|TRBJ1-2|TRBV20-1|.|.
TGCAGTGCTCACAGAGACTATGGCTACACCTTC
CSAHRDYGYTF
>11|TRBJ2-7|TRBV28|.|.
TGTGCCAGCAGTCTCAGGAACGAGCAGTACTTC
CASSLRNEQYF
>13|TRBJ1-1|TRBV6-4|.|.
TGTGCCAGCAGTGACGAGGGAGGCACTGAAGCTTTCTTT
CASSDEGGTEAFF
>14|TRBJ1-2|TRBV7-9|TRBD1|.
TGTGCCAGCAGCCAGGGACAGGGAAACTATGGCTACACCTTC
CASSQGQGNYGYTF
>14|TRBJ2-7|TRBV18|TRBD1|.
TGTGCCAGCACCAGACAGGGTAGCTCCTACGAGCAGTACTTC
CASTRQGSSYEQYF
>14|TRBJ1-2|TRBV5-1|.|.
TGCGCCAGCAGGGGACGGGGAGGGAACTATGGCTACACCTTC
CASRGRGGNYGYTF
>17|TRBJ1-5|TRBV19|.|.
TGTGCCAGTAGTATAGCCCACGCCCGGGGTTACAATCAGCCCCAGCATTTT
CASSIAHARGYNQPQHF
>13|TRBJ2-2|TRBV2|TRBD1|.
TGTGCCAGCAGATACAGGGGAACCGGGGAGCTGTTTTTT
CASRYRGTGELFF
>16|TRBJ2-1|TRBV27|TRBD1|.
TGTGCCAGCAGCCAACCGGGACAGGGGGCAATGGACGAGCAGTTCTTC
CASSQPGQGAMDEQFF
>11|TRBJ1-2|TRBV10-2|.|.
TGCGCCAGCAGTGAGGAGGGTGGCTACACCTTC
CASSEEGGYTF
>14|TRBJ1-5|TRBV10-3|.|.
TGTGCCATCAGTGATCGATCGGGTGATCAGCCCCAGCATTTT
CAISDRSGDQPQHF
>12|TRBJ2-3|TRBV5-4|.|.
TGTGCCAGCAGCTTGGCTACAGATACGCAGTATTTT
CASSLATDTQYF
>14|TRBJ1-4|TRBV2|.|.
TGTGCCAGCAGTTCGACCTTCCTTAGCGAGAAACTGTTTTTT
CASSSTFLSEKLFF
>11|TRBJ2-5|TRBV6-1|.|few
TGTGCCAGCGGGGGGCAAGAGACCCAGTACTTC
CASGGQETQYF
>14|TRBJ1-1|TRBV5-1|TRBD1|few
TGCGCCAGCAGCTTAAGACAGGGCCCCACTGAAGCTTTCTTT
CASSLRQGPTEAFF
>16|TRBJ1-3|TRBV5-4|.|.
TGTGCCAGCAGCCCAGACAGATACCTCTCTGGAAACACCATATATTTT
CASSPDRYLSGNTIYF
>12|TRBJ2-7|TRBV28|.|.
TGTGCCAGCAGCCTCGGAGTCTACGAGCAGTACTTC
CASSLGVYEQYF
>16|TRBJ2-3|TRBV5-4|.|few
TGTGCCAGCAGCAGAAGATTCAGGGGACCAACGGATACGCAGTATTTT
CASSRRFRGPTDTQYF
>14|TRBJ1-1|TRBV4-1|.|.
TGCGCCAGCAGCCAAGGGGGAGGTGAGGGAATTAGTTTCTTT
CASSQGGGEGISFF
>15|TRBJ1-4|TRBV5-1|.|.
TGCGCCAGCAGCTCGTTGACAGCCGGGAATGAAAAACTGTTTTTT
CASSSLTAGNEKLFF
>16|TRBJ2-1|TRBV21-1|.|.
TGTGCCAGCAGCCTTCAGGGGCGGGGGGGATGTAATGAGCAGTTCTTC
CASSLQGRGGCNEQFF
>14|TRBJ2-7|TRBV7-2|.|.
TGTGCCAGCAGCTTACACCCCGGAGCCTACGAGCAGTACTTC
CASSLHPGAYEQYF
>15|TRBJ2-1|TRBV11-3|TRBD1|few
TGTGCCAGCAGCTCCGCCGGGACAGGGTGGAATGAGCAGTTCTTC
CASSSAGTGWNEQFF
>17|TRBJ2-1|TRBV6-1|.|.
TGTGCCAGCAGTGTTTCACAGGGAATTGCATCCTACAATGAGCAGTTCTTC
CASSVSQGIASYNEQFF
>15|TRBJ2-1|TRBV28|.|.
TGTGCCAGCAGTTTTTATCGCGGGGCCTACAATGAGCAGTTCTTC
CASSFYRGAYNEQFF
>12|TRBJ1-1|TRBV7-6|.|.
TGTGCCAGCAGCCTCGGTAGCACTGAAGCTTTCTTT
CASSLGSTEAFF
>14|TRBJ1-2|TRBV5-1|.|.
TGCGCCAGCAGGGACAGCCTCACGGGCTATGGCTACACCTTC
CASRDSLTGYGYTF
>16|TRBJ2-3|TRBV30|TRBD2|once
TGTGCCTGGCAGCTAGCGGGGGGCCTAGGGACAGATACGCAGTATTTT
CAWQLAGGLGTDTQYF
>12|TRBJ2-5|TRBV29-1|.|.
TGCAGCGTTGGGAGGGTGGGGGAGACCCAGTACTTC
CSVGRVGETQYF
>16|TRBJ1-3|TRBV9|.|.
TGTGCCAGCAGCGTAACGGATGGGAGGGAGGGAAACACCATATATTTT
CASSVTDGREGNTIYF
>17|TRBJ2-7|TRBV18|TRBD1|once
TGTGCCAGCTCACCCCCTCTCCCGGGACAGGGGTCTAACGAGCAGTACTTC
CASSPPLPGQGSNEQYF
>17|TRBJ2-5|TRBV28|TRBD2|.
TGTGCCAGCAGTGATGGGACTAGCGGGAGAAGAAAAGAGACCCAGTACTTC
CASSDGTSGRRKETQYF
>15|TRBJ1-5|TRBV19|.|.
TGTGCCAGTAGTACTACAGGGTGGAGTGGGCAGCCCCAGCATTTT
CASSTTGWSGQPQHF
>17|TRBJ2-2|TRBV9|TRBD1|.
TGTGCCAGCAGCGTAGGGTCACAGGGGGCTCGGACCGGGGAGCTGTTTTTT
CASSVGSQGARTGELFF
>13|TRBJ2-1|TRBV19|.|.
TGTGCCAGTAGTTTCAGCTCCTACAATGAGCAGTTCTTC
CASSFSSYNEQFF
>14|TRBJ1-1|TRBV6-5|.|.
TGTGCCAGCAAGATAGCAGGGCGAAGGACTGAAGCTTTCTTT
CASKIAGRRTEAFF
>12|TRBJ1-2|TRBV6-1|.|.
TGTGCCAGCAGTGTCCGGGACTATGGCTACACCTTC
CASSVRDYGYTF
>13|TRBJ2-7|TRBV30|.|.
TGTGCCTGGAGTTCGGGTTCCCCACTAAGCCGGTACTTC
CAWSSGSPLSRYF